This is a list of T cell receptor beta chains from one sample in a study of blood T cells in healthy people across ages. TCRdb reprocessed the 5' RACE reads with MiXCR, giving one entry per CDR3 protein. The sample records over 1,200,000 distinct CDR3 sequences, around 59% being singletons. Sequencing input: blood. These TCRs come from a man aged 18 to 30 in good health. Each CDR3 is given with its conserved first and last residue. Each record gives: J gene, V gene, D gene, clone size, CDR3 DNA, CDR3 protein. A D gene is named only where the DNA matches it firmly. Part of the rows lack a size; the others show once, few, many or a class for expanded clones.

TRBJ2-7	TRBV28	NA	once	TGTGCCAGCGGGGCGTCGGACAGTAACTACGAGCAGTACTTC	CASGASDSNYEQYF
TRBJ2-7	TRBV29-1	NA	NA	TGCAGCGCAACCGGGACCGCCTTATACAATGAGCAGTACTTC	CSATGTALYNEQYF
TRBJ2-1	TRBV4-3	TRBD2	NA	TGCGCCAGCAGCCAAGAGCTAGCGGACAATGAGCAGTTCTTC	CASSQELADNEQFF
TRBJ2-5	TRBV7-9	NA	once	TGTGCCAGCAGCTCCACTAGCACGCAAGAAGAGACCCAGTACTTC	CASSSTSTQEETQYF
TRBJ1-2	TRBV20-1	NA	NA	TGCAGTGCTAGAGATCTGGCCAGTCCTTCCACGAACTATGGCTACACCTTC	CSARDLASPSTNYGYTF
TRBJ2-7	TRBV5-6	NA	NA	TGTGCCAGCATCAGGCTGACTGAGAACTACGAGCAGTACTTC	CASIRLTENYEQYF
TRBJ2-5	TRBV12-3/TRBV12-4	TRBD1	NA	TGTGCCAGCAGTTTCCTCACAGGGGCTCAAGAGACCCAGTACTTC	CASSFLTGAQETQYF
TRBJ1-3	TRBV11-2	NA	NA	TGTGCCAGCAACCGACTATGGGCTAACACCATATATTTT	CASNRLWANTIYF
TRBJ2-5	TRBV29-1	TRBD1	NA	TGCAGCGTCACCGGACAGGGGCAAGAGACCCAGTACTTC	CSVTGQGQETQYF
TRBJ2-1	TRBV10-1	TRBD2	few	TGCGCCAGCAGTGAGCTAGCGGGGGATGACAATGAGCAGTTCTTC	CASSELAGDDNEQFF
TRBJ1-2	TRBV10-3	TRBD1	few	TGTGCCATCAGTGAGGGACAGGGTGAGGGCTACACCTTC	CAISEGQGEGYTF
TRBJ2-7	TRBV7-2	TRBD1	many	TGTGCCAGCAGCCCTCGGACAGGGCTCTCCTACGAGCAGTACTTC	CASSPRTGLSYEQYF
TRBJ1-5	TRBV18	NA	once	TGTGCCAGCTCACCCGGGGGCGTCAATCAGCCCCAGCATTTT	CASSPGGVNQPQHF
TRBJ2-7	TRBV25-1	NA	many	TGTGCCAGCAGTGCCCACTACGAGCAGTACTTC	CASSAHYEQYF
TRBJ2-7	TRBV25-1	NA	NA	TGTGCCAGCAGTGATACCGGGATTCCGGAAGGCGAGCAGTACTTC	CASSDTGIPEGEQYF
TRBJ2-1	TRBV5-1	NA	NA	TGCGCCAGCAGCTTCCTTCAGGGGCGTAATGAGCAGTTCTTC	CASSFLQGRNEQFF
TRBJ1-4	TRBV7-2	NA	NA	TGTGCCAGCAGCTTAGGGACAGCGTATAATGAAAAACTGTTTTTT	CASSLGTAYNEKLFF
TRBJ1-2	TRBV7-2	NA	few	TGTGCCAGCAGCTTTCAGAGAGGGACGATGAATGGCTACACCTTC	CASSFQRGTMNGYTF
TRBJ2-4	TRBV6-2/TRBV6-3	TRBD1	NA	TGTGCCAGCAGTTACCCGACAGGGGTTGGAAACATTCAGTACTTC	CASSYPTGVGNIQYF
TRBJ2-1	TRBV4-1	TRBD1	NA	TGCGCCAGCAGCTCGGGGACAGGGCGGGGCAATGAGCAGTTCTTC	CASSSGTGRGNEQFF
TRBJ2-7	TRBV12-3/TRBV12-4	TRBD1	few	TGTGCCAGCAGTTTTGGACAGGGGCTGTCCTACGAGCAGTACTTC	CASSFGQGLSYEQYF
TRBJ2-4	TRBV27	TRBD2	NA	TGTGCCAGCAGTCTTCTCTCCACTAGCGGGAGGAACATTCAGTACTTC	CASSLLSTSGRNIQYF
TRBJ2-1	TRBV6-1	NA	NA	TGTGCCAGCAGTGAAGCAAGGGGTGGTGATGAGCAGTTCTTC	CASSEARGGDEQFF
TRBJ2-3	TRBV12-3/TRBV12-4	TRBD1	NA	TGTGCCAGCAGGATTGGGGGACAGACCACAGATACGCAGTATTTT	CASRIGGQTTDTQYF
TRBJ2-1	TRBV7-9	TRBD2	few	TGTGCGTCGACTAGCGGGGTTCAGGAGCAGTTCTTC	CASTSGVQEQFF
TRBJ2-3	TRBV25-1	TRBD2	NA	TGTGCCAGCAGTATAGCGGGCGAACTCACAGATACGCAGTATTTT	CASSIAGELTDTQYF
TRBJ2-1	TRBV12-3/TRBV12-4	NA	few	TGTGCCAGCAGTCCCCTGGACAGCCCTCAGCAGTTCTTC	CASSPLDSPQQFF
TRBJ1-2	TRBV28	NA	few	TGTGCCAGCAGTTTGGGGGGCACAGGGACTAACTATGGCTACACCTTC	CASSLGGTGTNYGYTF
TRBJ1-5	TRBV12-3/TRBV12-4	TRBD1	NA	TGTGCCAGCAGTTTGGGGCTGGGCGGGACAGGGCAACAGCCCCAGCATTTT	CASSLGLGGTGQQPQHF
TRBJ2-7	TRBV6-2/TRBV6-3	TRBD1	few	TGTGCCAGCAGAGGACAGGGTCAGAACGAGCAGTACTTC	CASRGQGQNEQYF
TRBJ2-5	TRBV10-3	TRBD1	NA	TGTGCCATCAGATGGGACAGGGAAGAGACCCAGTACTTC	CAIRWDREETQYF
TRBJ2-3	TRBV6-6	NA	NA	TGTGCCAGCAGTGAGCCCTCGGGGGTAGGCACAGATACGCAGTATTTT	CASSEPSGVGTDTQYF
TRBJ2-7	TRBV5-1	NA	few	TGCGCCAGCAGCTTGGGCTTCGGAGGGTGGTTTAACGAGCAGTACTTC	CASSLGFGGWFNEQYF
TRBJ1-1	TRBV28	NA	NA	TGTGCCAGCAGTTTACTTCCCAGGAGGCATGACACTGAAGCTTTCTTT	CASSLLPRRHDTEAFF
TRBJ2-5	TRBV10-3	NA	few	TGTGCCATCAGTGATATAGGGGCTGGGGCTCAAGAGACCCAGTACTTC	CAISDIGAGAQETQYF
TRBJ2-5	TRBV20-1	TRBD1	NA	TGCAGTGCCGGTACGCCTCACAGGGGCCAAGAGACCCAGTACTTC	CSAGTPHRGQETQYF
TRBJ2-2	TRBV7-8	NA	NA	TGTGCCAGCAGCTTATCTCGGACAGTCTTGTCCGGGGAGCTGTTTTTT	CASSLSRTVLSGELFF
TRBJ2-7	TRBV20-1	NA	few	TGCAGTGCAACCATCTCACTAGGCTACGAGCAGTACTTC	CSATISLGYEQYF
TRBJ2-4	TRBV4-3	NA	few	TGCGCCAGCAGCCCGACCGGGTGGGCCAAAAACATTCAGTACTTC	CASSPTGWAKNIQYF
TRBJ2-5	TRBV7-9	NA	NA	TGTGCCAGCAGTTTGGACAGGGACTATTACGGGCAGTACTTC	CASSLDRDYYGQYF
TRBJ1-6	TRBV5-1	TRBD1	few	TGCGCCAGCAGCTCCAAGGACAGGGGCTCCTATAATTCACCCCTCCACTTT	CASSSKDRGSYNSPLHF
TRBJ2-1	TRBV4-2	NA	NA	TGTGCCAGCAGCGGCCAGACTACCAATGAGCAGTTCTTC	CASSGQTTNEQFF
TRBJ2-1	TRBV11-2	TRBD2	NA	TGTGCCAGCAGCTTAGGGGGGCCGGGAGGGTACGATGAGCAGTTCTTC	CASSLGGPGGYDEQFF
TRBJ2-5	TRBV21-1	NA	NA	TGTGCCAGCAACCCCCGGGACAGAGTTTACCAAGAGACCCAGTACTTC	CASNPRDRVYQETQYF
TRBJ1-2	TRBV28	NA	NA	TGTGCCAGCAGCAACCGGGATGGCTACACCTTC	CASSNRDGYTF
TRBJ2-3	TRBV12-3/TRBV12-4	TRBD1	NA	TGTGCCAGCAGCTGGACAGGGGGCCCTAGCACAGATACGCAGTATTTT	CASSWTGGPSTDTQYF
TRBJ1-4	TRBV4-2	NA	few	TGTGCCAGCAGCCAAGGCCCTGGAGCAACTAATGAAAAACTGTTTTTT	CASSQGPGATNEKLFF
TRBJ2-1	TRBV24-1	NA	NA	TGTGCCACTGTCGTCACTTACAATGAGCAGTTCTTC	CATVVTYNEQFF
TRBJ1-6	TRBV20-1	TRBD1	NA	TGCAGTGCTAGAGCAACAGGGGGGGGGACACCCCTCCACTTT	CSARATGGGTPLHF
TRBJ2-6	TRBV3-1	NA	few	TGTGCCAGCAGCCAAGATCAGGTTCTCGGGGCCAACGTCCTGACTTTC	CASSQDQVLGANVLTF
TRBJ1-5	TRBV6-1	NA	NA	TGTGCCAGCAGTAAAATCTGGGGTAATCAGCCCCAGCATTTT	CASSKIWGNQPQHF
TRBJ1-5	TRBV5-1	NA	NA	TGCGCCAGCAGCTTCGGGGATGCAGGGCCCCAGCATTTT	CASSFGDAGPQHF